The 30 T cell receptor beta chains below were found in one sample sequenced in a study of T cell repertoires in cytomegalovirus infection. MiXCR, applied by TCRdb to the reads, yields one record per CDR3 protein. The top ten clones hold about 20% of a sample with some 700,000 distinct CDR3 sequences, around 35% of them seen once. No antigen has been identified for these receptors. The sequences come from cultured PBMCs, collected from culture after CMV antigen stimulation. The source of these receptors is a human donor in good health (CMV status not recorded). Some clones in this sample may be carry-over from other donors' samples.

V gene TRBV7-2 combines with J gene TRBJ1-3, with D possibly matching TRBD1 (5 bases). There are 15 residues in the CDR3. CDR1 SGHTA and CDR2 FQGNSA come from the germline V gene. Trimming left V 3 bases short and J 5 bases short, with 14 bases between. In nucleotides, the CDR3 is TGTGCCAGCAGCTTTATTTTCTGGGGGAGAAACACCATATATTTT. Translation gives CASSFIFWGRNTIYF. Supplemented by reference TRBV7-2 and TRBJ1-3, the full variable domain reads GAGVSQSPSNKVTEKGKDVELRCDPISGHTALYWYRQSLGQGLEFLIYFQGNSAPDKSGLPSDRFSAERTGGSVSTLTIQRTQQEDSAVYLCASSFIFWGRNTIYFGEGSWLTVV.

V gene TRBV19 combines with J gene TRBJ2-3; 10 nucleotides agree with TRBD1. Germline lookup yields CDR1 LNHDA and CDR2 SQIVND (reference sequence). Trimming cost V 7 bases and J 0 bases; bases outside gene matches: 10. The CDR3 loop spans 17 amino acids. The CDR3 loop is CASTPLRQGASTDTQYF. In DNA, the CDR3 is TGTGCCAGTACCCCCCTCCGACAGGGGGCCAGCACAGATACGCAGTATTTT.

The chain is built from TRBV5-1 and TRBJ2-1; 7 bases map to TRBD1. Trimming at V came to 0 bases and at J to 4 bases, leaving 7 bases not matched to a gene. Germline CDR1 and CDR2: SGHRS and YFSETQ. This CDR3 has 16 amino acids. As DNA, the CDR3 is TGCGCCAGCAGCTTGGACGGACAGGAAAGATACAATGAGCAGTTCTTC. Translating gives CASSLDGQERYNEQFF.

J is TRBJ1-1 and V is TRBV7-2; D is possibly TRBD1 (5 bases). V was clipped by 3 bases and J by 11 bases, with 16 bases between them. CDR1 is SGHTA and CDR2 is FQGNSA in the germline V gene. CDR3 length: 13 residues. This CDR3 reads CASSFGQATAAFF. DNA for the CDR3: TGTGCCAGCAGCTTTGGGCAGGCGACAGCGGCTTTCTTT.

The chain recombines TRBV28 with TRBJ1-2; D might be TRBD1 (5 bases). Trimming removed 6 bases at V and 0 bases at J, with 14 bases between. Per germline, CDR1 MDHEN and CDR2 SYDVKM. The CDR3 sequence is 15 residues long. The CDR3 sequence: CASSQRQRANYGYTF. CDR3 sequence (DNA): TGTGCCAGCAGCCAACGACAGAGAGCTAACTATGGCTACACCTTC.

The chain has TRBV7-4 and TRBJ2-7, with D tentatively TRBD2 (6 bases). Germline V gives CDR1 SGHVT, CDR2 SQSDAQ. The length of the CDR3 is 14 residues. Deletions cut 1 base from V and 5 bases from J, with 12 bases between. In DNA, the CDR3 is TGTGCCAGCAGCTTAGAGGGCGGGACCCACGAGCAGTACTTC. This encodes CASSLEGGTHEQYF.

V gene TRBV20-1 combines with J gene TRBJ2-5; the match to TRBD2 covers 11 bases. Trimming removed 2 bases from V and 4 bases from J; junction bases left unmatched: 3. CDR3 length: 14 residues. The germline gives CDR1 DFQATT, CDR2 SNEGSKA (reference sequence). CDR3 sequence: CSARLAGGGETQYF. The CDR3 DNA reads TGCAGTGCTAGACTAGCGGGAGGTGGAGAGACCCAGTACTTC.

The J gene is TRBJ1-6, the V gene TRBV2, with D unclear. This CDR3 comprises 14 residues. The V gene's germline CDR1 is SNHLY and CDR2 FYNNEI. V lost 2 bases to trimming and J lost 10 bases, with 12 bases between them. Here the CDR3 reads CASSEYPQESPLHF. The DNA for the CDR3 is TGTGCCAGCAGTGAATACCCCCAGGAATCACCCCTCCACTTT. Full variable domain (remainder filled in from reference TRBV2 and TRBJ1-6): EPEVTQTPSHQVTQMGQEVILRCVPISNHLYFYWYRQILGQKVEFLVSFYNNEISEKSEIFDDQFSVERPDGSNFTLKIRSTKLEDSAMYFCASSEYPQESPLHFGNGTRLTVT.

The chain carries TRBV19 and TRBJ2-3; TRBD2 agrees at 12 bases. After removal of 5 bases from V and 5 bases from J, the junction contained 5 bases not matched to a gene. Germline CDR1 is LNHDA and CDR2 is SQIVND (reference sequence). This CDR3 has 15 amino acids. CDR3 nucleotides: TGTGCCAGTAGTCGTCAACTAGCGGGAGGAGATACGCAGTATTTT. Translated: CASSRQLAGGDTQYF.

This clonotype was picked up a small number of times. This rearrangement joins TRBV29-1 to TRBJ1-4; 8 nucleotides line up with TRBD1. CDR1 SQVTM and CDR2 ANQGSEA come from the germline V gene. CDR3 length equals 14 residues. The trim removed 6 bases at V and 6 bases at J, leaving 9 bases unmatched. CDR3 in DNA: TGCAGCGTCTATCTGACAGGGGTGGATGAAAAACTGTTTTTT. Its protein is CSVYLTGVDEKLFF.

This CDR3 reads CASSLGRRGRNSPLHF. The DNA for the CDR3 is TGTGCCAGCAGCTTAGGTCGTAGGGGAAGGAATTCACCCCTCCACTTT. The gene calls are TRBV7-6 and TRBJ1-6; D possibly corresponds to TRBD1 (5 bases). The CDR3 is 16 amino acids. Deletions cut 1 base from V and 7 bases from J, with 14 bases between. The germline V gene has CDR1 SGHVS and CDR2 FNYEAQ.

This sequence joins TRBV4-3 and TRBJ2-2; a possible D gene is TRBD1 (6 bases). V was shortened by 0 bases and J by 2 bases, with 13 bases between the two germline ends. Germline lookup yields CDR1 LGHNA and CDR2 YSLEER. The CDR3 is 17 residues long. DNA for the CDR3: TGCGCCAGCAGCCAAGATACGAGGACAGACAACACCGGGGAGCTGTTTTTT. Protein sequence: CASSQDTRTDNTGELFF.

V is TRBV20-1 and J is TRBJ1-6; D is possibly TRBD1 (6 bases). Germline lookup yields CDR1 DFQATT and CDR2 SNEGSKA (reference sequence). The CDR3 covers 16 residues. V was trimmed by 0 bases and J by 10 bases, leaving 19 bases between them. In nucleotides, the CDR3 is TGCAGTGCTAGAGATTTGGGCAGGGGTTGGGGATCACCCCTCCACTTT. Its protein product is CSARDLGRGWGSPLHF.

The table lists this clonotype with a count of one. The chain is built from TRBV6-6 and TRBJ2-7; maybe TRBD2 (6 bases). CDR1 is MNHNY and CDR2 is SVGAGI in the germline V gene (reference sequence). V was clipped by 5 bases and J by 7 bases, with 21 bases between them. CDR3 length: 15 amino acids. The CDR3 region is CASSVGGNPTTEQYF. CDR3 sequence (DNA): TGTGCCAGCAGTGTGGGAGGAAATCCTACGACGGAGCAGTACTTC.

The chain couples TRBV19 to TRBJ2-1; 8 nucleotides align to TRBD1. Germline V gene data show CDR1 as LNHDA and CDR2 as SQIVND (reference sequence). The CDR3 covers 13 residues. V gave up 4 bases and J gave up 8 bases; unmatched junction bases: 4. DNA for the CDR3: TGTGCCAGTAGTAGGACAGGGATGGATGAGCAGTTCTTC. It is translated as CASSRTGMDEQFF. The variable domain in full, with the rest retrieved from reference TRBV19 and TRBJ2-1, is DGGITQSPKYLFRKEGQNVTLSCEQNLNHDAMYWYRQDPGQGLRLIYYSQIVNDFQKGDIAEGYSVSREKKESFPLTVTSAQKNPTAFYLCASSRTGMDEQFFGPGTRLTVL.

This clonotype was detected a few times. V and J are TRBV11-2 and TRBJ2-2; D is undetermined. CDR3 length: 14 amino acids. Trimming stripped 0 bases from V and 0 bases from J, with 2 bases between. Germline CDR1 is SGHAT and CDR2 is FQNNGV. For the CDR3, the DNA is TGTGCCAGCAGCTTAGACGCGAACACCGGGGAGCTGTTTTTT. Translation: CASSLDANTGELFF.

This clonotype has a single count. V gene TRBV7-8 combines with J gene TRBJ2-7; no clear D gene. CDR3 length equals 14 residues. Germline-derived CDR1 and CDR2 are SGHVS and FQNEAQ. V dropped 3 bases and J dropped 0 bases, with 9 bases sitting between them. CDR3 coding DNA: TGTGCCAGCAGCTTCGACGTTAGCTCCTACGAGCAGTACTTC. This gives the protein CASSFDVSSYEQYF.

This clonotype has only a few counts. The chain recombines TRBV20-1 with TRBJ2-7; 9 nucleotides align to TRBD2. The CDR3 spans 13 residues. Germline V gives CDR1 DFQATT, CDR2 SNEGSKA (reference sequence). CDR3 residues: CSGRAAGGSEQYF. The DNA of the CDR3 is TGCAGCGGGCGGGCGGCGGGAGGGAGCGAGCAGTACTTC.

A few counts support this clonotype. The V call is TRBV20-1, the J call TRBJ2-1, with D possibly matching TRBD1 (5 bases). Trimming removed 0 bases from V and 7 bases from J, with 13 bases in between. There are 14 residues in the CDR3. CDR1 is DFQATT, CDR2 SNEGSKA, per germline (reference sequence). CDR3 sequence: CSARDPQGRNEQFF. CDR3 DNA: TGCAGTGCTAGAGATCCGCAGGGCCGGAATGAGCAGTTCTTC.

This sequence joins TRBV4-3 and TRBJ1-1; TRBD1 agrees at 8 bases. The CDR3 spans 15 residues. Losses at the gene ends were 4 bases for V and 3 bases for J; bases not matched to a gene: 7. Germline values: CDR1 LGHNA, CDR2 YSLEER. As DNA, the CDR3 is TGCGCCAGCAGCCTCGACAGGGGCCAGGACACTGAAGCTTTCTTT. Encoded protein: CASSLDRGQDTEAFF.

This clonotype was found a few times. The chain recombines TRBV7-2 with TRBJ2-3, with D perhaps matching TRBD1 (5 bases). Looked up from germline, CDR1 is SGHTA and CDR2 is FQGNSA. The CDR3 loop spans 14 amino acids. Trimming pared 8 bases from V and 7 bases from J, leaving 19 bases between. This CDR3 is CASALFQGWNTQYF. The CDR3 region has the DNA TGTGCCAGCGCCCTATTCCAGGGATGGAATACGCAGTATTTT.

This chain joins TRBV10-3 and TRBJ1-1; no clear D. This CDR3 contains 13 residues. V lost 4 bases and J lost 5, with 11 bases in between. Germline CDR1 reads ENHRY; CDR2 reads SYGVKD. The CDR3 sequence: CAISVAGSTEAFF. The CDR3 DNA is TGTGCCATCAGTGTAGCGGGGAGTACTGAAGCTTTCTTT.

CDR3 bases: TGTGCCAGCAGCCCCCCTTACTACAATGAGCAGTTCTTC. Protein product: CASSPPYYNEQFF. The chain has TRBV7-2 and TRBJ2-1; D is unresolved. Germline loops: CDR1 SGHTA, CDR2 FQGNSA. This CDR3 has 13 amino acids. V lost 5 bases to trimming and J lost 3 bases, with 8 bases between them.

This clonotype was counted a few times. The rearrangement uses TRBV6-5 and TRBJ1-1, with 9 nucleotides matching TRBD1. The V and J ends lost 0 bases and 8 bases, in that order; junction bases with no gene match: 1. From germline, CDR1 is MNHEY and CDR2 SVGAGI. This CDR3 comprises 13 residues. CDR3 nucleotide sequence: TGTGCCAGCAGTTACTCAGGACAGGGGGAAGCTTTCTTT. It specifies CASSYSGQGEAFF.

Only one count was recorded for this clonotype. The chain recombines TRBV7-6 with TRBJ1-4; no clear D gene. The CDR3 sequence is 13 residues long. The ends were cut back, 1 base at V and 7 bases at J, with 7 bases in the middle. Looked up from germline, CDR1 is SGHVS and CDR2 is FNYEAQ. Here the CDR3 DNA reads TGTGCCAGCAGCTTAGAAGACTCTGAAAAACTGTTTTTT. It is translated as CASSLEDSEKLFF.

This clonotype was observed a few times. V usage is TRBV6-5 and J usage is TRBJ2-7, with a weak D call TRBD2 (5 bases). The CDR3 length is 14 residues. The V gene lost 5 bases and the J gene lost 3 bases, with 14 bases spanning the gap. Germline lookup yields CDR1 MNHEY and CDR2 SVGAGI. The CDR3 is CASSRLPGRYEQYF. The CDR3 DNA follows: TGTGCCAGCAGTCGACTACCTGGTCGCTACGAGCAGTACTTC.

This clonotype was counted between two and nine times. The CDR3 loop is CASSGRTDPEQYF. As DNA, the CDR3 is TGTGCCAGCAGCGGTAGGACTGATCCGGAGCAGTACTTC. The chain uses TRBV7-9 and TRBJ2-7, with D possibly matching TRBD2 (5 bases). The CDR3 is 13 residues long. Trimming cost V 5 bases and J 7 bases, with 15 bases left between them. Germline values: CDR1 SEHNR, CDR2 FQNEAQ (reference sequence).

This clonotype has at least ten counts. This rearrangement joins TRBV7-8 to TRBJ1-1; D is ambiguous. In germline, CDR1 is SGHVS, CDR2 FQNEAQ. V lost 6 bases, J lost 6 bases, and 14 bases lay in between. This CDR3 contains 13 residues. CDR3 loop: CASSHGSLSEAFF. The CDR3 DNA follows: TGTGCCAGCAGTCATGGAAGCTTATCTGAAGCTTTCTTT.

This clonotype has only a few counts. This CDR3 is CATAVSSGIQYF. CDR3 DNA sequence: TGTGCCACTGCGGTGTCTAGTGGCATTCAGTACTTC. The V call is TRBV2, the J call TRBJ2-4; the D is unclear. This CDR3 is 12 amino acids long. Trimming removed 10 bases from V and 9 bases from J, with 16 bases in between. Germline assignment: CDR1 SNHLY and CDR2 FYNNEI.

The chain uses TRBV4-1 and TRBJ1-5; D gene ambiguous. The CDR3 runs to 13 residues. Germline loops: CDR1 MGHRA, CDR2 YSYEKL. The V and J ends lost 2 bases and 4 bases respectively, with 6 bases between them. The CDR3 DNA reads TGCGCCAGCAGCCAAAGCTATAATCAGCCCCAGCATTTT. Its protein is CASSQSYNQPQHF.